These T cell receptor beta chains were read from a single sample in a study of cytomegalovirus exposure and HLA in healthy donors. Sequencing used immunoSEQ multiplex PCR; TCRdb keeps in-frame clones, though not all of them. This table holds around 120,000 clones, roughly 79% found once. Material for sequencing was PBMCs. These receptors were taken from a woman under 40 in good health and CMV-seronegative. CDR3s include the opening cysteine and the closing phenylalanine or tryptophan. Fields, in order: V gene, J gene, D gene, clone size, CDR3 DNA, CDR3 protein. The D gene is left open where the match is weak. For some rows the clone size is stated as once, few or many, or as a class when expanded; others skip it.

v_gene: TRBV7-2; j_gene: TRBJ2-5; d_gene: TRBD2; abundance: -; CDR3nt: TGTGCCAGCAGCTTTGGGGAGGGGCAAGAGACCCAGTACTTC; CDR3aa: CASSFGEGQETQYF
v_gene: TRBV6-1; j_gene: TRBJ2-3; d_gene: -; abundance: -; CDR3nt: TGTGCCAGCAGTGACGGGATCCACACAGATACGCAGTATTTT; CDR3aa: CASSDGIHTDTQYF
v_gene: TRBV30; j_gene: TRBJ2-5; d_gene: -; abundance: -; CDR3nt: TGTGCCTGGAGCCAGAGGAGGGGGCCGGGGGAGACCCAGTACTTC; CDR3aa: CAWSQRRGPGETQYF
v_gene: TRBV7-6; j_gene: TRBJ2-3; d_gene: TRBD2; abundance: -; CDR3nt: TGTGCCAGCAGCTTAGGGGGACTAGCGGCCCGAGGTACGCAGTATTTT; CDR3aa: CASSLGGLAARGTQYF
v_gene: TRBV2; j_gene: TRBJ2-7; d_gene: TRBD2; abundance: -; CDR3nt: TGTGCCAGCAGTGAAGGAGGACTAGCGGCCTCCTACGAGCAGTACTTC; CDR3aa: CASSEGGLAASYEQYF
v_gene: TRBV5-4; j_gene: TRBJ2-3; d_gene: -; abundance: once; CDR3nt: TGTGCCAGCAGCTTGTTCTCTAGCGGCACAGATACGCAGTATTTT; CDR3aa: CASSLFSSGTDTQYF
v_gene: TRBV5-1; j_gene: TRBJ2-7; d_gene: TRBD2; abundance: -; CDR3nt: TGCGCCAGCAGCCAGGTACCGGGACTAGCGGGAGGGCCAGGCGAGCAGTACTTC; CDR3aa: CASSQVPGLAGGPGEQYF
v_gene: TRBV30; j_gene: TRBJ2-7; d_gene: -; abundance: once; CDR3nt: TGTGCCTGGAAGGAGGCATACGAGCAGTACTTC; CDR3aa: CAWKEAYEQYF
v_gene: TRBV19; j_gene: TRBJ2-7; d_gene: TRBD1; abundance: -; CDR3nt: TGTGCCAGTAGCCAACCGGGACAGGGCTACGAGCAGTACTTC; CDR3aa: CASSQPGQGYEQYF
v_gene: TRBV5-3; j_gene: TRBJ1-6; d_gene: -; abundance: -; CDR3nt: TGTGCCAGAAGCCATCCCAGGGTTATCGCCTATAATTCACCCCTCCACTTT; CDR3aa: CARSHPRVIAYNSPLHF
v_gene: TRBV30; j_gene: TRBJ2-3; d_gene: -; abundance: -; CDR3nt: TGTGCCTGGAGTTTACCCCCACCCGGGGATACGCAGTATTTT; CDR3aa: CAWSLPPPGDTQYF
v_gene: TRBV29-1; j_gene: TRBJ1-1; d_gene: -; abundance: -; CDR3nt: TGCAGCGGTCAGGGTTTCGACACTGAAGCTTTCTTT; CDR3aa: CSGQGFDTEAFF
v_gene: TRBV6-1; j_gene: TRBJ2-1; d_gene: TRBD2; abundance: -; CDR3nt: TGTGCCAGCAGTGAACGTCTAGCGGGATACGAGCAGTTCTTC; CDR3aa: CASSERLAGYEQFF
v_gene: TRBV5-1; j_gene: TRBJ2-1; d_gene: TRBD1; abundance: -; CDR3nt: TGCGCCAGCAGCGCTACAGGGGAATCCTACAATGAGCAGTTCTTC; CDR3aa: CASSATGESYNEQFF
v_gene: TRBV5-1; j_gene: TRBJ2-3; d_gene: -; abundance: -; CDR3nt: TGCGCCAGCAGCTTGGTAGGCGGGAGCACAGATACGCAGTATTTT; CDR3aa: CASSLVGGSTDTQYF
v_gene: TRBV12-2; j_gene: TRBJ2-7; d_gene: -; abundance: -; CDR3nt: TGTGCAAGTCGCACCGACAGGGGGGAACCCTACGAGCAGTACTTC; CDR3aa: CASRTDRGEPYEQYF
v_gene: TRBV6-1; j_gene: TRBJ1-2; d_gene: -; abundance: -; CDR3nt: TGTGCCAGCAGCCGCCGGGAGGAACTCTATGGCTACACCTTC; CDR3aa: CASSRREELYGYTF
v_gene: TRBV7-9; j_gene: TRBJ2-2; d_gene: TRBD2; abundance: -; CDR3nt: TGTGCCAGCAGACGAGCCCCAGCGGGAGGGCCCAACGGGGAGCTGTTTTTT; CDR3aa: CASRRAPAGGPNGELFF
v_gene: TRBV5-4; j_gene: TRBJ1-3; d_gene: -; abundance: once; CDR3nt: TGTGCCAGCAGCGCGGAGGGTTACGGAAACACCATATATTTT; CDR3aa: CASSAEGYGNTIYF
v_gene: TRBV7-8; j_gene: TRBJ2-5; d_gene: TRBD1; abundance: -; CDR3nt: TGTGCCAGCAGCGGGGGACAGGGGCGGCGAGAGACCCAGTACTTC; CDR3aa: CASSGGQGRRETQYF
v_gene: TRBV9; j_gene: TRBJ2-5; d_gene: -; abundance: -; CDR3nt: TGTGCCAGCAGCTCTTCATCAACCTACAGGGAGTCAGAGACCCAGTACTTC; CDR3aa: CASSSSSTYRESETQYF
v_gene: TRBV7-2; j_gene: TRBJ1-2; d_gene: TRBD1; abundance: -; CDR3nt: TGTGCCAGCAGCACCTCCGGGACAGAGACCTATGGCTACACCTTC; CDR3aa: CASSTSGTETYGYTF
v_gene: TRBV6-1; j_gene: TRBJ2-7; d_gene: TRBD2; abundance: few; CDR3nt: TGTGCCAGCAGTGGGACTAGCGGGAACTACGAGCAGTACTTC; CDR3aa: CASSGTSGNYEQYF
v_gene: TRBV7-2; j_gene: TRBJ2-3; d_gene: -; abundance: -; CDR3nt: TGTGCCAGCAGCTTAGCGGGAGGTCCCACAGATACGCAGTATTTT; CDR3aa: CASSLAGGPTDTQYF
v_gene: TRBV11-2; j_gene: TRBJ1-4; d_gene: -; abundance: -; CDR3nt: TGTGCCAGCAGCTTCCAGGGAGGTGAAAAACTGTTTTTT; CDR3aa: CASSFQGGEKLFF
v_gene: TRBV7-2; j_gene: TRBJ2-6; d_gene: -; abundance: -; CDR3nt: TGTGCCAGCAGCTCAGGGAGGGCAGGGGTCCGCTGGGCCAACGTCCTGACTTTC; CDR3aa: CASSSGRAGVRWANVLTF
v_gene: TRBV30; j_gene: TRBJ1-6; d_gene: -; abundance: once; CDR3nt: TGTGCCTGGAGGACAGGCTATAATTCACCCCTCCACTTT; CDR3aa: CAWRTGYNSPLHF
v_gene: TRBV13; j_gene: TRBJ2-1; d_gene: TRBD2; abundance: -; CDR3nt: TGTGCCAGCAGCCTTTCTAGCGGCTACAATGAGCAGTTCTTC; CDR3aa: CASSLSSGYNEQFF
v_gene: TRBV28; j_gene: TRBJ2-3; d_gene: TRBD1; abundance: -; CDR3nt: TGTGCCAGCAGTTTATCCTATACAGGGGAAGGCACAGATACGCAGTATTTT; CDR3aa: CASSLSYTGEGTDTQYF
v_gene: TRBV19; j_gene: TRBJ1-2; d_gene: -; abundance: -; CDR3nt: TGTGCCAGTAAGCTGGCGGTTGCCTATGGCTACACCTTC; CDR3aa: CASKLAVAYGYTF
v_gene: TRBV7-8; j_gene: TRBJ2-2; d_gene: -; abundance: -; CDR3nt: TGTGCCAGCAGCTTCGCGCTTCAAGCGGCTAACACCGGGGAGCTGTTTTTT; CDR3aa: CASSFALQAANTGELFF
v_gene: TRBV28; j_gene: TRBJ1-1; d_gene: -; abundance: -; CDR3nt: TGTGCCAGCAGTTTATCTATGTCCCGGGGTGAAGCTTTCTTT; CDR3aa: CASSLSMSRGEAFF
v_gene: TRBV6-1; j_gene: TRBJ1-3; d_gene: -; abundance: -; CDR3nt: TGTGCCAGCAGTGAAGGGAGGAGCTCTGGAAACACCATATATTTT; CDR3aa: CASSEGRSSGNTIYF
v_gene: TRBV29-1; j_gene: TRBJ1-5; d_gene: TRBD1; abundance: -; CDR3nt: TGCAGCGTTGGACAGGGGGCAGGCCAGCCCCAGCATTTT; CDR3aa: CSVGQGAGQPQHF
v_gene: TRBV30; j_gene: TRBJ2-7; d_gene: TRBD1; abundance: -; CDR3nt: TGTGCCTGGAGGACTCCCGGGACAGGGAGTTACGAGCAGTACTTC; CDR3aa: CAWRTPGTGSYEQYF
v_gene: TRBV6-5; j_gene: TRBJ2-7; d_gene: TRBD1; abundance: once; CDR3nt: TGTGCCAGCAGTACCGACGGGACAGCGATCTACGAGCAGTACTTC; CDR3aa: CASSTDGTAIYEQYF
v_gene: TRBV5-1; j_gene: TRBJ2-2; d_gene: -; abundance: once; CDR3nt: TGCGCCAGCAGCTTGGTAGGGAGCTCCACCGGGGAGCTGTTTTTT; CDR3aa: CASSLVGSSTGELFF
v_gene: TRBV4-1; j_gene: TRBJ2-7; d_gene: TRBD1; abundance: -; CDR3nt: TGCGCCAGCAGCCAAGAAACAGGGGGCGCTTCGGGGGAGCAGTACTTC; CDR3aa: CASSQETGGASGEQYF
v_gene: TRBV19; j_gene: TRBJ1-1; d_gene: -; abundance: -; CDR3nt: TGTGCCAGTAGAGGACAGATTGAAGCTTTCTTT; CDR3aa: CASRGQIEAFF
v_gene: TRBV5-1; j_gene: TRBJ2-2; d_gene: -; abundance: -; CDR3nt: TGCGCCAGCAGCTCATTCCCGGAACTAAACATCGGGGAGCTGTTTTTT; CDR3aa: CASSSFPELNIGELFF
v_gene: TRBV28; j_gene: TRBJ1-2; d_gene: TRBD1; abundance: -; CDR3nt: TGTGCCAGCAACATGGGGACAGGGGGTGTTAACTATGGCTACACCTTC; CDR3aa: CASNMGTGGVNYGYTF